The 4 T cell receptor beta chains below come from one sample, sequenced in a study of read filtering for tumor transcriptome and immune sequencing. The library was built from about 400 ng RNA with molecular barcoded adaptors for alpha/delta and beta/gamma chains. TCRdb used MiXCR to reprocess the reads, holding one entry per CDR3 protein. Counted here are roughly 46,000 distinct CDR3 sequences, more than 10% occurring once; the ten biggest clones make up just over 14%. Sequencing input: a population of CD138-negative cells sorted from bone marrow. The receptors were gathered from a donor aged 40 or over with multiple myeloma.

Many counts were recorded for this clonotype. The chain recombines TRBV6-6 with TRBJ1-1; TRBD1 agrees at 9 bases. In germline, CDR1 is MNHNY, CDR2 SVGAGI (reference sequence). The CDR3 has 14 residues. Unmatched junction bases numbered 3, after V lost 6 bases and J lost 1 base. CDR3 in DNA: TGTGCCAGCAGCCCGGGACAGGGGAACACTGAAGCTTTCTTT. Translation gives CASSPGQGNTEAFF.

This clonotype was counted at least ten times. CDR3 sequence: CSVVGSVNYGYTF. DNA of the CDR3: TGCAGCGTTGTCGGGTCAGTCAACTATGGCTACACCTTC. The rearrangement joins TRBV29-1 to TRBJ1-2; no reliable D call. Deletions cut 4 bases from V and 2 bases from J, with 11 bases between. The CDR3 has 13 residues. CDR1 is SQVTM, CDR2 ANQGSEA, per germline.

This clonotype has just a few counts. The chain employs TRBV19 and TRBJ2-7; TRBD1 matches 11 bases. Germline V gene sequence: CDR1 LNHDA, CDR2 SQIVND (reference sequence). This CDR3 is 15 amino acids long. The V segment lost 4 bases and the J segment 8 bases; nucleotides outside the gene matches: 10. In DNA form, the CDR3 reads TGTGCCAGTAGTACAACCGGGACAGGGGGTTTACAGCAGTACTTC. This sequence encodes CASSTTGTGGLQQYF.

This clonotype was seen a few times. Being one base from a much bigger clone, this may be a read error. The chain carries TRBV6-6 and TRBJ2-6, with D possibly being TRBD1 (6 bases). Germline CDR1 MNHNY, CDR2 SVGAGI (reference sequence). CDR3 length: 15 amino acids. This chain's CDR3 is CASIGSGAGANVLIF. The DNA of the CDR3 is TGTGCCAGCATCGGATCAGGGGCCGGGGCCAACGTCCTGATTTTC.